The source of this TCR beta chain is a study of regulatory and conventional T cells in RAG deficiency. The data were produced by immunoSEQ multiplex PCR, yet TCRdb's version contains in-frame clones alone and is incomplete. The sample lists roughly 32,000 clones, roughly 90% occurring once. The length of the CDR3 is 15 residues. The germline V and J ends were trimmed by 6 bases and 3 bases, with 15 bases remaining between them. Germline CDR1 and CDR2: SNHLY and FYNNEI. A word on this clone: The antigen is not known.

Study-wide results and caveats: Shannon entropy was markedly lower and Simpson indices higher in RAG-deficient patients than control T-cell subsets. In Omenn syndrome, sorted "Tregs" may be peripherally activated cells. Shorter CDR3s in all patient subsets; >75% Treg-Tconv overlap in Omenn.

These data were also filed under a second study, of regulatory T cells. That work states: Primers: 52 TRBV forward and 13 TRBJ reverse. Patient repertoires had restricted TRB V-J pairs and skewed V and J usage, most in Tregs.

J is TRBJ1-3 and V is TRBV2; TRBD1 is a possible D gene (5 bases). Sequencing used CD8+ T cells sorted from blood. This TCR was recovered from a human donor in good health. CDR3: CASRPRQLLGNTIYF. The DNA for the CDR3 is TGTGCCAGCAGACCCAGACAGCTACTTGGAAACACCATATATTTT.